The present entry profiles one T cell receptor beta chain with its context. The data are from a study of blood T cell repertoires in COVID-19. Turning to the study itself: In each case, the material was cDNA or gDNA derived from T cells, B-cell-depleted T cells, or PBMCs.

J lost 9 bases, V lost 3 bases, and 13 bases had no gene match. Germline CDR1 and CDR2: SGHRS and YFSETQ. CDR3 length: 16 residues. The repertoire was sequenced with immunoSEQ multiplex PCR; TCRdb's copy has only in-frame clones and lacks some. The sample holds about 90,000 clones, over 75% seen once. The sequence came from a man between 65 and 79 years old with acute or convalescent COVID-19. The chain couples TRBV5-1 to TRBJ2-7; 12 bases line up with TRBD1. Source material: peripheral blood. CDR3 DNA: TGCGCCAGCAGCTCCACCGGGACAGGGGGCCGCCAAGGGCAGTACTTC. Amino acid sequence: CASSSTGTGGRQGQYF.